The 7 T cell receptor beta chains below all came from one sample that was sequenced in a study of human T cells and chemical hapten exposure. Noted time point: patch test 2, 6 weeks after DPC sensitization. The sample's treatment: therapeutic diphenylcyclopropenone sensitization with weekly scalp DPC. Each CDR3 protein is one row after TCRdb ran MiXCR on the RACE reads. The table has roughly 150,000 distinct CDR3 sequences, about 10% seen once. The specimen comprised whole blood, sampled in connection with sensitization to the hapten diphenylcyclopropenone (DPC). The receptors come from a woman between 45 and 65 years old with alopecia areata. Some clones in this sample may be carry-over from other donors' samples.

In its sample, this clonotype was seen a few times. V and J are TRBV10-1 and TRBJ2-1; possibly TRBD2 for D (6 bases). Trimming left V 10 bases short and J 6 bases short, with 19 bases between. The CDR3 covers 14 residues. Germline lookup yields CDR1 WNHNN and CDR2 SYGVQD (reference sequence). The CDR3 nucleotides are TGCGCCACCGGGATTGCGGGTAGCGGCAATGAGCAGTTCTTC. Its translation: CATGIAGSGNEQFF.

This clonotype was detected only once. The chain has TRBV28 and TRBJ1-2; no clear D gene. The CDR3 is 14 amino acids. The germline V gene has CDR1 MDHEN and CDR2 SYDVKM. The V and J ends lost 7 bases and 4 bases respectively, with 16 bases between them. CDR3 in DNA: TGTGCCAGCAAACGGGGAGGAAATTTCTATGGCTACACCTTC. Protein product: CASKRGGNFYGYTF.

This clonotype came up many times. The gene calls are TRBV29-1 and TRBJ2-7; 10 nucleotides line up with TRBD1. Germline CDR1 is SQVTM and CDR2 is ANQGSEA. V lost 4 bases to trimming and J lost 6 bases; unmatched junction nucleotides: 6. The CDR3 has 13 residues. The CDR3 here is CSVGRTGGSEQYF. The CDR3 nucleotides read TGCAGCGTTGGTAGGACAGGGGGGTCCGAGCAGTACTTC.

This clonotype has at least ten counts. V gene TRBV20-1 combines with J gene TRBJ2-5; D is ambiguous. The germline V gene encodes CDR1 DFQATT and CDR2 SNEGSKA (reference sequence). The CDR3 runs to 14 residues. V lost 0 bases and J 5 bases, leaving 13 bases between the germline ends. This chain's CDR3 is CSARDLLGVETQYF. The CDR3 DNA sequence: TGCAGTGCTAGAGATCTCTTAGGAGTCGAGACCCAGTACTTC.

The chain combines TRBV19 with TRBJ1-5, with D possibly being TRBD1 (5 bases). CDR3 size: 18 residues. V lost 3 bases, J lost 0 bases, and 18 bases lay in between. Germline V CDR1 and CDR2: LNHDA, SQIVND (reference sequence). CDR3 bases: TGTGCCAGTAGTATCCTCGGGACGGACCCTTATAGCAATCAGCCCCAGCATTTT. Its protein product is CASSILGTDPYSNQPQHF.

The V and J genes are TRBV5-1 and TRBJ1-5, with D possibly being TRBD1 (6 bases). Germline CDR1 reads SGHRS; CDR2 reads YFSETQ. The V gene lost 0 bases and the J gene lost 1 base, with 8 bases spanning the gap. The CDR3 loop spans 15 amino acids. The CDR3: CASSLEGQSNQPQHF. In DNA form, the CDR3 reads TGCGCCAGCAGCTTGGAAGGACAGAGCAATCAGCCCCAGCATTTT.

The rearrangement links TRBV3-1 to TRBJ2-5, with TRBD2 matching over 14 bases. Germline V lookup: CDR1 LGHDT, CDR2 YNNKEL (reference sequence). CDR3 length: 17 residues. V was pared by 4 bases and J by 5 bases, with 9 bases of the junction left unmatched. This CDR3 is CASSLGLAGGRGETQYF. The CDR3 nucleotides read TGTGCCAGCAGCCTTGGACTAGCGGGAGGAAGGGGCGAGACCCAGTACTTC.